Only a few counts were recorded for the clone carrying this T cell receptor (beta chain). Its antigen is unidentified. TCRdb independently ran MiXCR on the RACE reads; one entry per CDR3 protein. The sample lists roughly 150,000 distinct CDR3 sequences, 28% occurring once. The CDR3 loop spans 15 amino acids. The germline V gene has CDR1 SGHRS and CDR2 YFSETQ. The ends lost 4 bases at V and 8 bases at J; junction bases unmatched: 14. The sample originates from a study of human T cells and chemical hapten exposure. Study as a whole: Predominantly women, the patients had alopecia areata, totalis or universalis. Study-level points and caveats: Following DPC sensitization, TCRs present above 1 in 1000 frequency showed no change.

Time point given: patch test 3, about 24 weeks after DPC sensitization. Treatment defined: therapeutic diphenylcyclopropenone sensitization with weekly scalp DPC. The receptor's source is a woman aged 18-29 years with alopecia areata. Some clones in this sample may be carry-over from other donors' samples. The chain links TRBV5-1 to TRBJ2-7; 8 bases map to TRBD1. The specimen comprised whole blood, sampled in connection with sensitization to the hapten diphenylcyclopropenone (DPC). CDR3 residues: CASSTRQGKRAQQYF. The CDR3 DNA sequence: TGCGCCAGCAGCACCCGACAGGGGAAGCGAGCTCAGCAGTACTTC.